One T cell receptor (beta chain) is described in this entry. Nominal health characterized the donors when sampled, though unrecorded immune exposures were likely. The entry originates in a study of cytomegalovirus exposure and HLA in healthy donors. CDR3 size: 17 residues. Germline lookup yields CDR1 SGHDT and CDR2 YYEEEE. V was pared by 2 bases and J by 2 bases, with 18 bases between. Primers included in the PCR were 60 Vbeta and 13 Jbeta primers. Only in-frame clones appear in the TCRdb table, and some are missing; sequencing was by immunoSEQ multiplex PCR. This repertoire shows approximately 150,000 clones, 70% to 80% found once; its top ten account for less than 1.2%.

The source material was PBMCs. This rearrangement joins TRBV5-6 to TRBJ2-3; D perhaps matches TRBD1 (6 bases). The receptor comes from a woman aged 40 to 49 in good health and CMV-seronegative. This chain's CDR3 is CASSFTTGYWDTDTQYF. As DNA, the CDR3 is TGTGCCAGCAGCTTTACCACAGGGTATTGGGACACAGATACGCAGTATTTT. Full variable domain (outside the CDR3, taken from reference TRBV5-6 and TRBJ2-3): DAGVTQSPTHLIKTRGQQVTLRCSPKSGHDTVSWYQQALGQGPQFIFQYYEEEERQRGNFPDRFSGHQFPNYSSELNVNALLLGDSALYLCASSFTTGYWDTDTQYFGPGTRLTVL.